Presented here are 4 T cell receptor beta chains from one specimen sequenced in a study of cytotoxic CD8 clonotypes in ibrutinib-treated CLL. Profiling relied on immunoSEQ multiplex PCR, and the TCRdb table lists in-frame clones only, not all of them. The sample contains more than 30,000 clones, more than 65% of which appear only once. The material was PBMCs, obtained before ibrutinib treatment. The receptors originated from a human donor with chronic lymphocytic leukemia.

The rearrangement uses TRBV7-9 and TRBJ1-3; 8 nucleotides align to TRBD1. Germline V gives CDR1 SEHNR, CDR2 FQNEAQ (reference sequence). V was clipped by 5 bases and J by 3 bases; unmatched bases: 3. CDR3 length equals 14 residues. The CDR3 bases are TGTGCCAGCAGCAAACAGGGGGGTGGAAACACCATATATTTT. It specifies CASSKQGGGNTIYF. Using reference TRBV7-9 and TRBJ1-3 for the parts outside the CDR3, the full variable domain is DTGVSQNPRHKITKRGQNVTFRCDPISEHNRLYWYRQTLGQGPEFLTYFQNEAQLEKSRLLSDRFSAERPKGSFSTLEIQRTEQGDSAMYLCASSKQGGGNTIYFGEGSWLTVV.

J is TRBJ2-2 and V is TRBV5-1; TRBD1 or TRBD2 may be the D gene (5 bases each). This CDR3 has 16 amino acids. Germline values: CDR1 SGHRS, CDR2 YFSETQ. V lost 3 bases and J 4 bases, leaving 16 bases between the germline ends. This CDR3 reads CASSYTALGTTGELFF. The CDR3 DNA follows: TGCGCCAGCAGCTATACCGCGCTGGGGACCACCGGGGAGCTGTTTTTT.

This clone has ten or more counts. The chain is built from TRBV5-1 and TRBJ1-3; the D is unclear. Germline CDR1 is SGHRS and CDR2 is YFSETQ. The CDR3 runs to 13 residues. V shed 2 bases and J shed 5 bases, with 8 bases lying between them. The CDR3: CASSLDSRNTIYF. The CDR3 region has the DNA TGCGCCAGCAGCTTAGACTCGAGAAACACCATATATTTT.

J is TRBJ2-7 and V is TRBV6-5; weak D call: TRBD1 (5 bases). The CDR3 loop spans 14 amino acids. Germline CDR1 MNHEY, CDR2 SVGAGI. The V end was cut by 6 bases, the J end by 3 bases, with 15 bases between. CDR3 protein: CASRLQGSLYEQYF. The DNA for the CDR3 is TGTGCCAGCAGATTGCAGGGTTCTCTCTACGAGCAGTACTTC.